These T cell receptor beta chains were read from a single sample in a study of blood T cell repertoires in COVID-19. The assay was immunoSEQ multiplex PCR, and TCRdb's table has in-frame clones only and misses some. There are around 210,000 clones in the sample; over 60% occur only once, and less than 7% lies in the top ten. Specimen: peripheral blood. These receptors were collected from a woman in her 70s with acute or convalescent COVID-19. CDR3s include the opening cysteine and the closing phenylalanine or tryptophan. A D gene is named only where the DNA matches it firmly. Part of the rows lack a size; the others show once, few, many or a class for expanded clones.

V gene	J gene	CDR3 length	D gene	clone size	CDR3 protein	CDR3 DNA
TRBV24-1	TRBJ2-6	19	TRBD1	-	CATSDTNRGVSSGANVLTF	TGTGCCACCAGTGATACCAACAGGGGGGTGTCTTCTGGGGCCAACGTCCTGACTTTC
TRBV5-6	TRBJ2-7	15	-	-	CASSLASMRGYEQYF	TGTGCCAGCAGCTTGGCAAGTATGAGGGGGTACGAGCAGTACTTC
TRBV28	TRBJ2-3	15	TRBD1	-	CASSLRDRDVDTQYF	TGTGCCAGCAGCCTCCGGGACAGGGACGTAGATACGCAGTATTTT
TRBV7-2	TRBJ2-5	16	TRBD2	once	CASSIRLAGKQETQYF	TGTGCCAGCAGCATCCGTCTAGCGGGAAAACAAGAGACCCAGTACTTC
TRBV7-9	TRBJ2-2	16	TRBD2	-	CASSPRLAGLFGELFF	TGTGCCAGCAGCCCACGACTAGCGGGATTATTCGGGGAGCTGTTTTTT
TRBV7-5	TRBJ2-7	15	-	-	CVRSLRLGSSYEQYF	TGTGTCAGAAGCTTAAGGCTGGGGAGCTCCTACGAGCAGTACTTC
TRBV6-5	TRBJ1-5	15	-	-	CASSSSDRGYQPQHF	TGTGCCAGCAGCTCTTCCGATAGGGGATATCAGCCCCAGCATTTT
TRBV18	TRBJ2-2	17	TRBD2	-	CASSPPVLAVYPGELFF	TGTGCCAGCTCACCACCGGTGCTAGCGGTTTACCCCGGGGAGCTGTTTTTT
TRBV9	TRBJ2-7	14	TRBD1	-	CASSVGQGNYEQYF	TGTGCCAGCAGCGTAGGACAGGGGAACTACGAGCAGTACTTC
TRBV5-1	TRBJ2-7	14	-	-	CASSPSGHSYEQYF	TGCGCCAGCAGCCCGAGCGGCCACTCCTACGAGCAGTACTTC
TRBV11-2	TRBJ2-1	16	TRBD1	-	CASSITPGTAYNEQFF	TGTGCCAGCAGCATCACCCCCGGGACAGCTTACAATGAGCAGTTCTTC
TRBV27	TRBJ2-1	15	TRBD2	-	CASSTTGTRNNEQFF	TGTGCCAGCAGTACAACCGGGACTAGAAACAATGAGCAGTTCTTC
TRBV27	TRBJ2-7	15	TRBD1	-	CASKGDGTAKRRQYF	TGTGCCAGCAAAGGGGACGGGACAGCTAAACGTCGGCAGTACTTC
TRBV30	TRBJ2-2	12	-	-	CAWSPITGELFF	TGTGCCTGGAGTCCAATCACCGGGGAGCTGTTTTTT
TRBV24-1	TRBJ2-7	13	TRBD1	-	CATSDTTGAPQYF	TGTGCCACCAGTGACACTACAGGGGCACCGCAGTACTTC
TRBV10-3	TRBJ2-1	15	TRBD2	few	CAISESSGRANEQFF	TGTGCCATCAGTGAGTCTAGCGGGAGGGCCAATGAGCAGTTCTTC
TRBV30	TRBJ2-5	12	-	-	CAWSATLETQYF	TGTGCCTGGAGTGCTACCTTGGAGACCCAGTACTTC
TRBV7-3	TRBJ2-1	14	TRBD2	-	CASSFGGRANEQFF	TGTGCCAGCAGCTTCGGCGGGAGGGCCAATGAGCAGTTCTTC
TRBV2	TRBJ1-1	14	-	-	CASRDGTINTEAFF	TGTGCCAGCAGAGACGGGACAATAAACACTGAAGCTTTCTTT
TRBV5-1	TRBJ1-2	13	-	-	CASSLEFGYGYTF	TGCGCCAGCAGCTTGGAATTCGGCTATGGCTACACCTTC
TRBV11-2	TRBJ2-7	16	-	-	CASSLNAARDTYEQYF	TGTGCCAGCAGCTTAAACGCCGCCAGGGACACGTATGAGCAGTACTTC
TRBV19	TRBJ2-7	22	TRBD1	once	CASSIEVTGGAVAGVGTYEQYF	TGTGCCAGTAGTATAGAGGTAACAGGGGGCGCGGTGGCGGGAGTTGGCACCTACGAGCAGTACTTC
TRBV5-1	TRBJ2-5	16	-	-	CASSATRALYRETQYF	TGCGCCAGCAGCGCCACTCGTGCGCTCTACCGGGAGACCCAGTACTTC
TRBV28	TRBJ2-7	15	TRBD2	-	CASSSSGIIPYEQYF	TGTGCCAGCAGCTCTAGCGGGATCATACCATACGAGCAGTACTTC
TRBV3-1/TRBV3-2	TRBJ2-3	20	TRBD2	-	CASSQDLGIGTSGFSDTQYF	TGTGCCAGCAGCCAAGATTTGGGTATTGGGACTAGCGGGTTCTCAGATACGCAGTATTTT
TRBV11-2	TRBJ1-2	18	TRBD1	-	CASSLARDRGGPNYGYTF	TGTGCCAGCAGCTTAGCCAGGGACAGGGGGGGACCTAACTATGGCTACACCTTC
TRBV19	TRBJ1-5	18	TRBD1	-	CASSKMDRGGYSNQPQHF	TGTGCCAGTAGTAAAATGGACAGGGGGGGGTATAGCAATCAGCCCCAGCATTTT
TRBV19	TRBJ2-3	14	TRBD2	few	CASRVAGVTDTQYF	TGTGCCAGTAGGGTAGCGGGAGTCACAGATACGCAGTATTTT
TRBV5-1	TRBJ2-5	14	-	-	CASSYRDFQETQYF	TGCGCCAGCAGCTACCGGGACTTCCAAGAGACCCAGTACTTC
TRBV28	TRBJ2-1	16	TRBD1	-	CASSTWTGGRYNEQFF	TGTGCCAGCAGTACTTGGACAGGGGGCCGCTACAATGAGCAGTTCTTC
TRBV20-1	TRBJ1-2	11	TRBD1	-	CSATDRVGYTF	TGCAGTGCTACAGACAGGGTGGGCTACACCTTC
TRBV5-1	TRBJ1-2	13	-	-	CASSLGGTYGYTF	TGCGCCAGCAGCTTGGGCGGCACCTATGGCTACACCTTC
TRBV6-6	TRBJ1-2	13	TRBD1	-	CASSPQGNYGYTF	TGTGCCAGCAGTCCACAGGGGAACTATGGCTACACCTTC
TRBV25-1	TRBJ2-2	16	TRBD1	once	CASSELGTANTGELFF	TGTGCCAGCAGTGAATTAGGGACAGCGAACACCGGGGAGCTGTTTTTT
TRBV18	TRBJ2-5	15	TRBD2	-	CASSSPSGRGETQYF	TGTGCCAGCTCATCCCCTAGCGGGAGAGGAGAGACCCAGTACTTC
TRBV16	TRBJ1-1	15	TRBD1	few	CASSHITGVGTEAFF	TGTGCCAGCAGCCATATAACAGGGGTCGGGACTGAAGCTTTCTTT
TRBV7-9	TRBJ2-3	16	TRBD2	-	CASSLEFGRATDTQYF	TGTGCCAGCAGCTTAGAATTCGGGAGGGCCACAGATACGCAGTATTTT
TRBV23-1	TRBJ1-3	16	TRBD1	-	CASSPSGDRWQNTIYF	TGCGCCAGCAGTCCGTCTGGGGACAGGTGGCAGAACACCATATATTTT